The 27 T cell receptor beta chains in this list originate from one sample, sequenced in a study of cytomegalovirus exposure and HLA in healthy donors. Assay used: immunoSEQ multiplex PCR; TCRdb lists only in-frame clones, some missing. The table shows roughly 120,000 clones, with roughly 88% occurring only once. Sequencing input: PBMCs. These receptor sequences come from a man between 18 and 35 years old in good health and CMV-seronegative.

The genes are TRBV5-1 and TRBJ1-2, with TRBD1 matching 11 bases. Trimming at V came to 0 bases and at J to 9 bases, leaving 7 bases not matched to a gene. Germline V gene lookup returns CDR1 SGHRS and CDR2 YFSETQ. CDR3 length equals 15 residues. CDR3 protein: CASSLGGTGGDSYTF. DNA for the CDR3: TGCGCCAGCAGCTTGGGAGGGACAGGGGGAGATAGCTACACCTTC.

The rearrangement links TRBV4-3 to TRBJ2-3, with 10 bases fitting TRBD2. V lost 3 bases to trimming and J lost 5 bases; unmatched junction nucleotides: 8. Per the germline V gene, CDR1 is LGHNA and CDR2 is YSLEER. The CDR3 has 16 amino acids. CDR3 sequence: CASSQESGGAGDTQYF. Here the CDR3 DNA reads TGCGCCAGCAGCCAGGAAAGCGGGGGGGCGGGAGATACGCAGTATTTT.

This sequence joins TRBV14 and TRBJ2-3; D might be TRBD1 (5 bases). V dropped 1 base and J dropped 0 bases, with 8 bases sitting between them. Per germline, CDR1 SGHDN and CDR2 FVKESK. The CDR3 is 15 amino acids. The CDR3 sequence: CASSQGQTSTDTQYF. The CDR3 nucleotides read TGTGCCAGCAGCCAAGGACAGACTAGCACAGATACGCAGTATTTT.

The chain's CDR3 is CASIDGQGNTEAFF. As DNA, the CDR3 is TGTGCCAGCATCGACGGACAGGGGAACACTGAAGCTTTCTTT. The chain recombines TRBV25-1 with TRBJ1-1; TRBD1 matches 8 bases. Germline lookup yields CDR1 MGHDK and CDR2 SYGVNS. Losses at the gene ends were 7 bases for V and 1 base for J; bases not matched to a gene: 5. The CDR3 spans 14 residues.

CDR3 protein: CASNAGRNVEKLFF. The CDR3 coding sequence is TGTGCCAGCAACGCCGGGAGAAATGTTGAAAAACTGTTTTTT. V and J are TRBV28 and TRBJ1-4; D unclear. Per the germline V gene, CDR1 is MDHEN and CDR2 is SYDVKM. The V gene lost 7 bases and the J gene lost 7 bases, with 16 bases spanning the gap. The CDR3 runs 14 residues.

This sequence joins TRBV27 and TRBJ1-6; D unresolved. This CDR3 has 12 amino acids. The V gene's germline CDR1 is MNHEY and CDR2 SMNVEV (reference sequence). Trimming shortened V by 4 bases and J by 6 bases, and 4 bases separated the two germline ends. CDR3 loop: CASSSGNSPLHF. The CDR3 DNA is TGTGCCAGCAGTTCGGGTAATTCACCCCTCCACTTT.

The table lists this clone with a few counts. V is TRBV6-5 and J is TRBJ1-2, with no clear D. From germline, CDR1 is MNHEY and CDR2 SVGAGI. The CDR3 loop spans 15 amino acids. The ends were cut back, 6 bases at V and 11 bases at J, with 25 bases in the middle. The CDR3 is CASRPLMEGAFGYTF. The CDR3 DNA follows: TGTGCCAGCAGGCCGCTGATGGAGGGAGCATTTGGTTACACCTTC.

The chain recombines TRBV27 with TRBJ2-6; maybe TRBD1 (5 bases). This CDR3 spans 15 amino acids. The germline V gene encodes CDR1 MNHEY and CDR2 SMNVEV (reference sequence). Trimming took off 3 bases at V and 4 bases at J, with 10 bases between the two ends. The CDR3 protein is CASSFQGTGANVLTF. CDR3 DNA: TGTGCCAGCAGTTTTCAGGGTACCGGGGCCAACGTCCTGACTTTC.

V usage is TRBV6-5 and J usage is TRBJ1-6; maybe TRBD1 (5 bases). The CDR3 sequence is 15 residues long. Trimming shortened V by 4 bases and J by 0 bases, and 7 bases separated the two germline ends. CDR1 and CDR2 from the germline V gene are MNHEY and SVGAGI. CDR3 region: CASSSGGSYNSPLHF. The CDR3, as DNA: TGTGCCAGCAGTTCGGGGGGCTCCTATAATTCACCCCTCCACTTT.

The chain joins TRBV27 to TRBJ1-1; maybe TRBD1 (6 bases). The CDR3 is 15 residues long. The germline CDR1 and CDR2 sequences are MNHEY and SMNVEV (reference sequence). V dropped 6 bases and J dropped 5 bases, with 19 bases sitting between them. In DNA, the CDR3 is TGTGCCAGCAGGTATACGGGGGGCTTTGGGACTGAAGCTTTCTTT. This translates into CASRYTGGFGTEAFF.

This clone was recorded once. The V gene is TRBV6-1, the J gene TRBJ1-3; D uncertain. Germline CDR1 reads MNHNS; CDR2 reads SASEGT. V shed 8 bases and J shed 0 bases, with 14 bases lying between them. This CDR3 comprises 15 residues. The CDR3, as DNA: TGTGCCAGCGCAATCTTGAAGAGCTCTGGAAACACCATATATTTT. It encodes CASAILKSSGNTIYF.

The J gene is TRBJ1-1, the V gene TRBV18; D gene ambiguous. Germline CDR1 reads KGHSH; CDR2 reads LQKENI. The CDR3 is made up of 17 amino acids. V lost 2 bases to trimming and J lost 1 base, with 17 bases between them. CDR3 nucleotide sequence: TGTGCCAGCTCACCAAGGCTGAGGGTTTCTGAGAACACTGAAGCTTTCTTT. The encoded protein is CASSPRLRVSENTEAFF.

The V gene is TRBV29-1, the J gene TRBJ2-2, with 9 positions matching TRBD2. The germline gives CDR1 SQVTM, CDR2 ANQGSEA. This CDR3 is 13 amino acids long. V was pared by 6 bases and J by 4 bases, with 3 bases of the junction left unmatched. In DNA, the CDR3 is TGCAGCGTGGGGACTAGCCCCACCGGGGAGCTGTTTTTT. This sequence encodes CSVGTSPTGELFF.

The CDR3 DNA follows: TGTGCCAGCAGTTTGGGCAGGGTTGGCGAAAAACTGTTTTTT. Its translation: CASSLGRVGEKLFF. The chain links TRBV28 to TRBJ1-4; D perhaps matches TRBD1 (5 bases). The V end was cut by 3 bases, the J end by 8 bases, with 13 bases between. The CDR3 totals 14 residues. From germline, CDR1 is MDHEN and CDR2 SYDVKM. Filled out from reference TRBV28 and TRBJ1-4, the complete variable domain reads DVKVTQSSRYLVKRTGEKVFLECVQDMDHENMFWYRQDPGLGLRLIYFSYDVKMKEKGDIPEGYSVSREKKERFSLILESASTNQTSMYLCASSLGRVGEKLFFGSGTQLSVL.

As for this clone: In the same sample, other DNA sequences code for this CDR3. The chain is built from TRBV7-2 and TRBJ1-1; D possibly corresponds to TRBD1 (5 bases). V lost 1 base and J lost 6, with 9 bases in between. The CDR3 length is 13 residues. Germline CDR1 is SGHTA and CDR2 is FQGNSA. The CDR3: CASSLVAGAEAFF. CDR3 DNA: TGTGCCAGCAGCTTAGTCGCGGGGGCTGAAGCTTTCTTT.

The chain joins TRBV5-6 to TRBJ2-5; TRBD1 might be the D (6 bases). CDR1 and CDR2 (germline): SGHDT, YYEEEE. Trimming cost V 0 bases and J 11 bases, with 11 bases left between them. CDR3 length equals 12 residues. The CDR3 sequence: CASSLAGTPQYF. In DNA, the CDR3 is TGTGCCAGCAGCTTGGCCGGGACACCGCAGTACTTC.

This chain uses TRBV5-1 with TRBJ1-5; 8 nucleotides line up with TRBD1. Germline trimming cut 2 bases from V and 6 bases from J; bases unmatched to any gene: 7. Looked up from germline, CDR1 is SGHRS and CDR2 is YFSETQ. CDR3 length: 15 residues. Here the CDR3 DNA reads TGCGCCAGCAGCTTTGGACAGGGTCCCATTCAGCCCCAGCATTTT. Amino acid sequence: CASSFGQGPIQPQHF.

V gene TRBV7-8 combines with J gene TRBJ1-1; D is unresolved. The CDR3 is 14 residues long. Germline V gene lookup returns CDR1 SGHVS and CDR2 FQNEAQ. Trimming left V 1 base short and J 5 bases short, with 11 bases between. The CDR3 DNA sequence: TGTGCCAGCAGCTTAGTCGCTGGGGAGACTGAAGCTTTCTTT. It specifies CASSLVAGETEAFF.

J is TRBJ2-1 and V is TRBV11-2; 8 bases are shared with TRBD1. Germline values: CDR1 SGHAT, CDR2 FQNNGV. V dropped 5 bases and J dropped 6; count of bases not matched to a gene: 9. This CDR3 spans 15 amino acids. The CDR3 DNA reads as TGTGCCAGCAGCGGAGACAGGGGAGGAGGCAATGAGCAGTTCTTC. It codes for CASSGDRGGGNEQFF.

J is TRBJ2-7 and V is TRBV6-1; no reliable D call. Germline V gene sequence: CDR1 MNHNS, CDR2 SASEGT. The CDR3 loop spans 12 amino acids. The ends were cut back, 7 bases at V and 3 bases at J, with 10 bases in the middle. This CDR3 reads CASISRSYEQYF. CDR3 nucleotides: TGTGCCAGCATCTCGCGGAGCTACGAGCAGTACTTC.

The CDR3 region has the DNA TGTGCCATCAGGGGACTTATAGACTATGGCTACACCTTC. Its translation is CAIRGLIDYGYTF. The rearrangement uses TRBV10-3 and TRBJ1-2; perhaps TRBD1 as D (5 bases). This CDR3 is 13 amino acids long. V was shortened by 6 bases and J by 3 bases, with 11 bases between the two germline ends. Germline V lookup: CDR1 ENHRY, CDR2 SYGVKD.

The V gene is TRBV6-5, the J gene TRBJ2-7; 7 bases are a match to TRBD1. CDR3 length: 15 residues. CDR1 is MNHEY, CDR2 SVGAGI, per germline. J was trimmed by 3 bases and V by 9 bases; bases with no gene match: 14. The CDR3 DNA is TGTGCCAGTAGAAGGGGGCAGGAAGGCTACTACGAGCAGTACTTC. Protein sequence: CASRRGQEGYYEQYF.

V is TRBV7-6 and J is TRBJ1-4; no definite D call. The CDR3 is 14 residues long. Trimming took off 0 bases at V and 7 bases at J, with 9 bases between the two ends. The germline V gene has CDR1 SGHVS and CDR2 FNYEAQ. Written as DNA, the CDR3 is TGTGCCAGCAGCTTAGCCGGGGAGGCTGAAAAACTGTTTTTT. It codes for CASSLAGEAEKLFF.

V is TRBV7-8 and J is TRBJ2-3; TRBD2 matches 11 bases. From germline, CDR1 is SGHVS and CDR2 FQNEAQ. The CDR3 consists of 14 residues. The trim removed 10 bases at V and 3 bases at J, leaving 6 bases unmatched. As DNA, the CDR3 is TGTGCCACTGTAGCGGGGGGGAGAACAGATACGCAGTATTTT. Translating gives CATVAGGRTDTQYF. Full variable domain (remainder filled in from reference TRBV7-8 and TRBJ2-3): GAGVSQSPRYKVAKRGQDVALRCDPISGHVSLFWYQQALGQGPEFLTYFQNEAQLDKSGLPSDRFFAERPEGSVSTLKIQRTQQEDSAVYLCATVAGGRTDTQYFGPGTRLTVL.

The rearrangement uses TRBV19 and TRBJ2-7; perhaps TRBD2 as D (5 bases). Trimming removed 3 bases at V and 2 bases at J, with 8 bases between. The germline CDR1 and CDR2 sequences are LNHDA and SQIVND (reference sequence). The CDR3 totals 13 residues. The CDR3 loop reads CASSIRDTYEQYF. DNA for the CDR3: TGTGCCAGTAGTATCCGGGATACCTACGAGCAGTACTTC.

The CDR3 spells CASSLAGSRDTEAFF. In nucleotides, the CDR3 is TGTGCCAGCAGTTTAGCAGGGTCTCGGGACACTGAAGCTTTCTTT. The chain uses TRBV28 and TRBJ1-1; D perhaps matches TRBD1 (5 bases). The V gene lost 2 bases and the J gene lost 3 bases, with 13 bases spanning the gap. The CDR3 is 15 amino acids. Germline CDR1 and CDR2: MDHEN and SYDVKM. Filled out from reference TRBV28 and TRBJ1-1, the complete variable domain reads DVKVTQSSRYLVKRTGEKVFLECVQDMDHENMFWYRQDPGLGLRLIYFSYDVKMKEKGDIPEGYSVSREKKERFSLILESASTNQTSMYLCASSLAGSRDTEAFFGQGTRLTVV.

The chain couples TRBV10-1 to TRBJ2-3; the D is unclear. Trimming took 4 bases from V and 6 from J, leaving 8 bases between them. The germline V gene encodes CDR1 WNHNN and CDR2 SYGVQD (reference sequence). This CDR3 is 12 amino acids long. CDR3 sequence reads: CASSVNVDTQYF. The CDR3 DNA reads as TGCGCCAGCAGTGTTAATGTGGATACGCAGTATTTT.